This TCR beta chain was profiled in a study of cytomegalovirus exposure and HLA in healthy donors. As to this clone: The antigen is unknown.

Study-wide results and limits: Differences between HLA loci emerged in a later analysis of TCR association rates, with DRB1 most and HLA-C fewest.

A multiplex PCR was run with 60 Vbeta primers and 13 Jbeta primers. Method: immunoSEQ multiplex PCR; TCRdb's copy keeps in-frame clones and lacks some. The sample records roughly 160,000 clones, 84% being singletons. The length of the CDR3 is 14 residues. CDR1 is MDHEN, CDR2 SYDVKM, per germline. V was shortened by 1 base and J by 0 bases, with 6 bases between the two germline ends. Sequencing input: PBMCs. This TCR was recovered from a boy younger than 10 in good health and CMV-seronegative. The rearrangement uses TRBV28 and TRBJ1-1; D not resolved. CDR3 protein: CASSLFVLNTEAFF. The CDR3 coding sequence is TGTGCCAGCAGTTTATTTGTCTTGAACACTGAAGCTTTCTTT.